The subject of this entry is one TCR beta chain. The limits of the CDR3 on the DNA are not certain, so only TCRdb's listed CDR3 is given. The length of the CDR3 is 15 amino acids, counting both ends. Germline CDR1 WNHNN, CDR2 SYGVQD (reference sequence). This specimen belongs to a study of blood T cell repertoires in COVID-19. Study context: Sample material is recorded as cDNA or gDNA derived from T cells, B-cell-depleted T cells, or PBMCs.

Repertoires were generated with immunoSEQ multiplex PCR, while TCRdb's copy carries only in-frame clones and drops some. Altogether about 53,000 clones are present, approximately 87% being singletons, with the ten largest covering more than 3.5%. The clonotype was recovered from a man aged 45-60 years with acute or convalescent COVID-19. The sample comprised peripheral blood. The genes are TRBV10-1 and TRBJ2-7; TRBD1 is the table's D call and was not checked against the DNA. CDR3 residues: CASSAGTGFGAGQYF.